The next 9 T cell receptor beta chains were all read from a single sample in a study of OX40 agonist ivuxolimab in advanced cancers. Profiling relied on immunoSEQ multiplex PCR, and the TCRdb table lists in-frame clones only, not all of them. Of roughly 45,000 clones listed, about 90% are singletons. This specimen was CD4+ or CD8+ T cells sorted from blood, taken in a trial of the OX40 agonist ivuxolimab. These receptors all come from an adult with an advanced solid tumor such as melanoma, head and neck, liver or kidney cancer.

This sequence joins TRBV21-1 and TRBJ2-3; the tabulated D call, TRBD2, remains unverified against the DNA. TRBV21-1 is marked as a pseudogene. The CDR3 runs 16 residues. DNA of the CDR3: TGTGCCAGCAGTCCCCTGGGAAAAGGCGGGCCAGATACGCAGTATTTT. Amino acids: CASSPLGKGGPDTQYF.

V and J are TRBV30 and TRBJ1-4, with 10 bases that match TRBD1. The CDR3 covers 14 residues. V gave up 4 bases and J gave up 8 bases; unmatched junction bases: 7. CDR1 is GTSNPN, CDR2 SVGIG, per germline (reference sequence). CDR3 sequence reads: CAWTPGQGYEKLFF. The CDR3 DNA sequence: TGTGCCTGGACTCCGGGACAGGGGTACGAAAAACTGTTTTTT.

The CDR3 loop reads CAGRDREDTGELFF. CDR3 nucleotides: TGTGCCGGCCGGGACAGGGAGGACACCGGGGAGCTGTTTTTT. The chain is built from TRBV6-1 and TRBJ2-2; TRBD1 matches at 9 bases. CDR1 and CDR2 from the germline V gene are MNHNS and SASEGT. The J segment lost 3 bases and the V segment lost 11 bases, leaving 7 bases of the junction unmatched. The CDR3 covers 14 residues.

This clone was seen only once. The CDR3 region has the DNA TGCGCCAGCAGCTTGGGAGGAGGGAACACCGGGGAGCTGTTTTTT. This codes for CASSLGGGNTGELFF. The rearrangement joins TRBV5-1 to TRBJ2-2; D is perhaps TRBD2 (5 bases). Trimming pared 0 bases from V and 1 base from J, leaving 7 bases between. From germline, CDR1 is SGHRS and CDR2 YFSETQ. The CDR3 sequence is 15 residues long.

The chain couples TRBV2 to TRBJ2-7, with 9 bases aligning to TRBD1. Germline loops: CDR1 SNHLY, CDR2 FYNNEI. Trimming took 9 bases from V and 2 from J; bases not matched to a gene: 11. The CDR3 length is 15 residues. The CDR3 here is CASPSRDRDPYEQYF. CDR3 in DNA: TGTGCCAGTCCGTCCCGGGACAGGGACCCCTACGAGCAGTACTTC.

This chain's CDR3 is CASSSRTGYNTEAFF. The DNA for the CDR3 is TGTGCCAGCAGCTCCCGGACAGGGTACAACACTGAAGCTTTCTTT. V usage is TRBV11-3 and J usage is TRBJ1-1, with TRBD1 matching 8 bases. With V trimmed by 4 bases and J by 2 bases, 6 bases remained unmatched. Germline CDR1 reads SGHNT; CDR2 reads YENEEA. The CDR3 runs 15 residues. The full variable domain, in which reference TRBV11-3 and TRBJ1-1 provide the parts outside the CDR3, is EAGVVQSPRYKIIEKKQPVAFWCNPISGHNTLYWYLQNLGQGPELLIRYENEEAVDDSQLPKDRFSAERLKGVDSTLKIQPAELGDSAVYLCASSSRTGYNTEAFFGQGTRLTVV.

The V gene is TRBV11-3, the J gene TRBJ2-7; the match to TRBD2 covers 8 bases. This CDR3 has 14 residues. CDR1 and CDR2 (germline): SGHNT, YENEEA. Trimming took 6 bases from V and 3 from J; bases not matched to a gene: 7. The CDR3 region is CASRLAAGGYEQYF. CDR3 nucleotide sequence: TGTGCCAGCAGACTAGCCGCGGGGGGCTACGAGCAGTACTTC.

This CDR3 reads CASSLIRSGNTEAFF. The CDR3 DNA sequence: TGCGCCAGCAGCCTGATCCGTTCAGGGAACACTGAAGCTTTCTTT. The chain has TRBV4-1 and TRBJ1-1; no reliable D call. The CDR3 contains 15 residues. From germline, CDR1 is MGHRA and CDR2 YSYEKL. V dropped 4 bases and J dropped 1 base, with 13 bases sitting between them.

V and J are TRBV6-6 and TRBJ2-5; the match to TRBD2 covers 15 bases. In germline, CDR1 is MNHNY, CDR2 SVGAGI (reference sequence). Trimming cost V 10 bases and J 9 bases; bases outside gene matches: 12. The CDR3 spans 15 residues. The CDR3 reads CAISGTSGGSGAQYF. The CDR3 nucleotides read TGTGCCATTTCCGGGACTAGCGGGGGGTCTGGAGCCCAGTACTTC.